These 27 T cell receptor beta chains share one sample of origin, sequenced in a study of CD8+ T cells in alopecia areata. Reverse transcription of extracted RNA yielded cDNA, which provided the sequencing template. Generated by immunoSEQ multiplex PCR, the TCRdb table keeps only in-frame clones and is missing some. This table has roughly 180,000 clones, approximately 50% appearing once. Described treatment: oral pan-JAK inhibitor, 5-10 mg twice daily. The starting material was CD8+ T cells sorted from blood, obtained around week 54, from a patient treated with tofacitinib. The receptors originated from a human donor with alopecia areata.

The chain recombines TRBV4-1 with TRBJ2-5; a weak D match, TRBD1 (5 bases). Germline loops: CDR1 MGHRA, CDR2 YSYEKL. This CDR3 is 15 amino acids long. The V and J ends lost 4 bases and 5 bases respectively, with 17 bases between them. The chain's CDR3 is CASSLITLSGETQYF. The CDR3 DNA follows: TGCGCCAGCAGCCTCATCACCCTGTCAGGGGAGACCCAGTACTTC.

The chain uses TRBV4-3 and TRBJ2-5, with 9 bases that match TRBD1. CDR3 size: 15 residues. Germline lookup yields CDR1 LGHNA and CDR2 YSLEER. After removal of 3 bases from V and 1 base from J, the junction contained 3 bases not matched to a gene. CDR3 protein: CASSQIQGAQETQYF. The CDR3 coding sequence is TGCGCCAGCAGCCAGATACAGGGGGCCCAAGAGACCCAGTACTTC.

This clone has more than one count but fewer than ten. The V call is TRBV30, the J call TRBJ2-1; TRBD2 agrees at 11 bases. This CDR3 comprises 16 residues. CDR1 is GTSNPN and CDR2 is SVGIG in the germline V gene (reference sequence). V lost 2 bases, J lost 5 bases, and 8 bases stayed unmatched. The CDR3 here is CAWSTQTSGAHNEQFF. The CDR3 DNA is TGTGCCTGGAGTACCCAGACTAGCGGGGCCCACAATGAGCAGTTCTTC.

The gene calls are TRBV5-4 and TRBJ1-5; 8 bases map to TRBD1. This CDR3 comprises 16 residues. Looked up from germline, CDR1 is SGHNT and CDR2 is YYREEE (reference sequence). Trimming removed 3 bases from V and 6 bases from J; junction bases left unmatched: 11. This chain's CDR3 is CASSYSSGQGTQPQHF. The CDR3 DNA follows: TGTGCCAGCAGCTACTCATCAGGACAGGGCACTCAGCCCCAGCATTTT. The complete variable domain, with remaining parts taken from reference TRBV5-4 and TRBJ1-5, reads ETGVTQSPTHLIKTRGQQVTLRCSSQSGHNTVSWYQQALGQGPQFIFQYYREEENGRGNFPPRFSGLQFPNYSSELNVNALELDDSALYLCASSYSSGQGTQPQHFGDGTRLSIL.

V and J are TRBV27 and TRBJ2-1, with 8 bases aligning to TRBD1. V trimming: 5 bases; J trimming: 2 bases; junction bases outside the gene matches: 2. There are 14 residues in the CDR3. CDR1 MNHEY and CDR2 SMNVEV come from the germline V gene (reference sequence). CDR3: CASSAGGPYNEQFF. DNA for the CDR3: TGTGCCAGCAGTGCAGGGGGCCCCTACAATGAGCAGTTCTTC.

The chain carries TRBV4-1 and TRBJ2-1; no clear D. Trimming stripped 0 bases from V and 0 bases from J, with 12 bases between. CDR1 MGHRA and CDR2 YSYEKL come from the germline V gene. The CDR3 covers 17 residues. The CDR3 nucleotides are TGCGCCAGCAGCCAAGATGTCGAGCTTAGCTCCTACAATGAGCAGTTCTTC. This encodes CASSQDVELSSYNEQFF.

This sequence joins TRBV7-9 and TRBJ2-6; D not certain. The V gene's germline CDR1 is SEHNR and CDR2 FQNEAQ (reference sequence). The CDR3 extends over 18 amino acids. V shed 1 base and J shed 1 base, with 14 bases lying between them. The CDR3 sequence is CASSLGFGPSSGANVLTF. The CDR3 DNA is TGTGCCAGCAGCTTAGGGTTCGGACCAAGTTCTGGGGCCAACGTCCTGACTTTC.

This sequence joins TRBV5-1 and TRBJ2-7; TRBD2 matches at 7 bases. The CDR3 contains 16 residues. J lost 2 bases, V lost 7 bases, and 15 bases had no gene match. Germline-derived CDR1 and CDR2 are SGHRS and YFSETQ. This chain's CDR3 is CASPSTSDNLTYEQYF. The CDR3 DNA reads TGCGCCAGCCCGAGTACTAGCGATAATCTCACCTACGAGCAGTACTTC.

The chain combines TRBV6-5 with TRBJ1-2, with a possible D match to TRBD1 (5 bases). Germline V CDR1 and CDR2: MNHEY, SVGAGI. Trimming removed 6 bases at V and 1 base at J, with 12 bases between. This CDR3 comprises 14 residues. In nucleotides, the CDR3 is TGTGCCAGCAGCACAGGTGTCCTTAACTATGGCTACACCTTC. It encodes CASSTGVLNYGYTF.

The chain employs TRBV5-4 and TRBJ2-1; TRBD1 or TRBD2 may be the D gene (6 bases each). There are 15 residues in the CDR3. Germline CDR1 is SGHNT and CDR2 is YYREEE (reference sequence). V was shortened by 0 bases and J by 3 bases, with 10 bases between the two germline ends. Here the CDR3 reads CASSLGGALYNEQFF. CDR3 sequence (DNA): TGTGCCAGCAGCTTGGGGGGGGCCCTCTACAATGAGCAGTTCTTC.

This clone has only one observation. This chain uses TRBV30 with TRBJ2-2; no reliable D call. CDR3 length: 12 residues. V dropped 3 bases and J dropped 6 bases, with 8 bases sitting between them. CDR1 is GTSNPN and CDR2 is SVGIG in the germline V gene (reference sequence). Written as DNA, the CDR3 is TGTGCCTGGAGCGAACCCCCCGGGGAGCTGTTTTTT. Its translation is CAWSEPPGELFF.

Here the CDR3 reads CASSEWGTGEDGYTF. DNA for the CDR3: TGTGCCAGCAGTGAATGGGGGACAGGGGAGGATGGCTACACCTTC. This chain connects TRBV25-1 to TRBJ1-2, with TRBD1 matching 10 bases. The CDR3 covers 15 residues. The germline V gene has CDR1 MGHDK and CDR2 SYGVNS. Trimming at V came to 1 base and at J to 6 bases, leaving 5 bases not matched to a gene.

This clone was counted many times. The chain carries TRBV2 and TRBJ2-3; 11 bases line up with TRBD2. Germline-derived CDR1 and CDR2 are SNHLY and FYNNEI. Trimming took 0 bases from V and 0 from J; bases not matched to a gene: 8. The CDR3 is 19 amino acids. Written as DNA, the CDR3 is TGTGCCAGCAGTGAAGCTGTCACTAGCGGGGGCTCTAGCACAGATACGCAGTATTTT. Protein: CASSEAVTSGGSSTDTQYF. The full variable domain, with the rest looked up from reference TRBV2 and TRBJ2-3, is EPEVTQTPSHQVTQMGQEVILRCVPISNHLYFYWYRQILGQKVEFLVSFYNNEISEKSEIFDDQFSVERPDGSNFTLKIRSTKLEDSAMYFCASSEAVTSGGSSTDTQYFGPGTRLTVL.

This clone was counted between two and nine times. The chain couples TRBV13 to TRBJ2-3; 11 nucleotides line up with TRBD2. With 5 bases clipped from V and 1 base from J, the junction kept 5 bases outside the gene matches. This CDR3 spans 16 amino acids. Germline CDR1 PRHDT, CDR2 FYEKMQ (reference sequence). CDR3 amino acids: CASSRTLAGGTDTQYF. DNA for the CDR3: TGTGCCAGCAGCAGAACACTAGCGGGGGGCACAGATACGCAGTATTTT.

This clone was counted once. The chain has TRBV20-1 and TRBJ2-7, with a weak D call TRBD1 (5 bases). This CDR3 has 11 residues. V shed 5 bases and J shed 3 bases, with 8 bases lying between them. Germline V lookup: CDR1 DFQATT, CDR2 SNEGSKA (reference sequence). The chain's CDR3 is CSAGRGYEQYF. CDR3 nucleotide sequence: TGCAGTGCTGGAAGGGGCTACGAGCAGTACTTC.

This clone turned up a few times. CDR3 bases: TGTGCCAGCAGCCTCGTAGCGGGGGGCATCTACAATGAGCAGTTCTTC. This gives the protein CASSLVAGGIYNEQFF. The chain employs TRBV7-2 and TRBJ2-1, with 10 bases identical to TRBD2. The V gene end was trimmed by 5 bases and the J gene end by 3 bases; junction bases not matched to a gene: 7. CDR1 and CDR2 (germline): SGHTA, FQGNSA. CDR3 size: 16 residues.

V gene TRBV4-1 combines with J gene TRBJ2-7; tentative D call: TRBD1 (6 bases). The CDR3 consists of 14 residues. The V end lost 3 bases, the J end lost 6 bases, and 15 bases lay between the germline ends. Germline CDR1 MGHRA, CDR2 YSYEKL. The CDR3 nucleotides are TGCGCCAGCAGCCAGGAGAGAACAGGGTCCGAGCAGTACTTC. Its translation: CASSQERTGSEQYF.

V and J are TRBV7-9 and TRBJ2-3; D is unclear. This CDR3 region has 14 residues. Looked up from germline, CDR1 is SEHNR and CDR2 is FQNEAQ (reference sequence). Trimming pared 2 bases from V and 2 bases from J, leaving 8 bases between. CDR3 residues: CASSLSVITDTQYF. CDR3 in DNA: TGTGCCAGCAGCTTAAGCGTCATCACAGATACGCAGTATTTT. The full variable domain, its missing parts supplied by reference TRBV7-9 and TRBJ2-3, is DTGVSQNPRHKITKRGQNVTFRCDPISEHNRLYWYRQTLGQGPEFLTYFQNEAQLEKSRLLSDRFSAERPKGSFSTLEIQRTEQGDSAMYLCASSLSVITDTQYFGPGTRLTVL.

This rearrangement joins TRBV19 to TRBJ1-2; TRBD1 agrees at 9 bases. V was pared by 2 bases and J by 1 base, with 14 bases of the junction left unmatched. Germline loops: CDR1 LNHDA, CDR2 SQIVND (reference sequence). This CDR3 has 19 amino acids. CDR3 nucleotides: TGTGCCAGTAGTATAACGGGACAGGGAGCCCTCTCGCTTAACTATGGCTACACCTTC. Translation gives CASSITGQGALSLNYGYTF.

The chain carries TRBV5-8 and TRBJ2-2; 7 bases are shared with TRBD1. The CDR3 contains 15 residues. V gave up 4 bases and J gave up 1 base; unmatched junction bases: 4. Per the germline V gene, CDR1 is SGHTS and CDR2 is YDEGEE. The chain's CDR3 is CASSMDRLNTGELFF. As DNA, the CDR3 is TGTGCCAGCAGCATGGACAGGTTGAACACCGGGGAGCTGTTTTTT.

The V and J genes are TRBV29-1 and TRBJ2-3; D possibly corresponds to TRBD2 (5 bases). Trimming removed 1 base from V and 6 bases from J, with 11 bases in between. This CDR3 contains 13 residues. Germline values: CDR1 SQVTM, CDR2 ANQGSEA. The CDR3 coding sequence is TGCAGCGTTGAAGTGGTTGAGGGCGATACGCAGTATTTT. It specifies CSVEVVEGDTQYF.

The J gene is TRBJ1-4, the V gene TRBV5-6; weak D call: TRBD1 (5 bases). Germline V gene lookup returns CDR1 SGHDT and CDR2 YYEEEE. V was cut by 0 bases and J by 8 bases, with 11 bases left in between. The CDR3 contains 14 residues. CDR3 nucleotide sequence: TGTGCCAGCAGCTTGGAAGGGGAGGGAGAAAAACTGTTTTTT. This translates into CASSLEGEGEKLFF. Combining the CDR3 with reference TRBV5-6 and TRBJ1-4 gives the whole variable domain DAGVTQSPTHLIKTRGQQVTLRCSPKSGHDTVSWYQQALGQGPQFIFQYYEEEERQRGNFPDRFSGHQFPNYSSELNVNALLLGDSALYLCASSLEGEGEKLFFGSGTQLSVL.

With respect to this clone: Other DNA variants within this sample encode the same CDR3. V is TRBV27 and J is TRBJ2-2, with TRBD1 as a possible D gene (5 bases). The germline gives CDR1 MNHEY, CDR2 SMNVEV (reference sequence). The CDR3 consists of 13 residues. V was shortened by 0 bases and J by 6 bases, with 5 bases between the two germline ends. As DNA, the CDR3 is TGTGCCAGCAGTTTATCAGGGGCCGGGGAGCTGTTTTTT. Encoded protein: CASSLSGAGELFF.

The rearrangement joins TRBV10-1 to TRBJ2-3; 10 bases map to TRBD2. The CDR3 spans 15 residues. From germline, CDR1 is WNHNN and CDR2 SYGVQD (reference sequence). V trimming: 2 bases; J trimming: 4 bases; junction bases outside the gene matches: 3. The CDR3 region is CASSEKAGGPDTQYF. CDR3 coding DNA: TGCGCCAGCAGTGAGAAAGCGGGGGGGCCAGATACGCAGTATTTT.

The gene calls are TRBV11-2 and TRBJ2-7; 7 nucleotides agree with TRBD1. With V trimmed by 5 bases and J by 3 bases, 4 bases remained unmatched. Germline V gene sequence: CDR1 SGHAT, CDR2 FQNNGV. This CDR3 is 13 amino acids long. The CDR3 here is CASSADRDYEQYF. The CDR3, as DNA: TGTGCCAGCAGCGCCGACAGGGACTACGAGCAGTACTTC.

The chain links TRBV29-1 to TRBJ1-1, with TRBD1 matching over 10 bases. Trimming removed 5 bases from V and 6 bases from J; junction bases left unmatched: 9. CDR1 and CDR2 (germline): SQVTM, ANQGSEA. The CDR3 consists of 14 residues. The CDR3 nucleotides read TGCAGCGTTAGTCCGGAGACAGGGGGCCCTGAAGCTTTCTTT. It translates to CSVSPETGGPEAFF.

This clone came up a few times. The gene calls are TRBV18 and TRBJ1-5, with TRBD1 as a possible D gene (5 bases). CDR1 is KGHSH and CDR2 is LQKENI in the germline V gene. The CDR3 consists of 13 residues. V lost 11 bases and J 0 bases, leaving 11 bases between the germline ends. The CDR3 loop is CASRGDSNQPQHF. CDR3 bases: TGTGCCTCTCGGGGGGATAGCAATCAGCCCCAGCATTTT.